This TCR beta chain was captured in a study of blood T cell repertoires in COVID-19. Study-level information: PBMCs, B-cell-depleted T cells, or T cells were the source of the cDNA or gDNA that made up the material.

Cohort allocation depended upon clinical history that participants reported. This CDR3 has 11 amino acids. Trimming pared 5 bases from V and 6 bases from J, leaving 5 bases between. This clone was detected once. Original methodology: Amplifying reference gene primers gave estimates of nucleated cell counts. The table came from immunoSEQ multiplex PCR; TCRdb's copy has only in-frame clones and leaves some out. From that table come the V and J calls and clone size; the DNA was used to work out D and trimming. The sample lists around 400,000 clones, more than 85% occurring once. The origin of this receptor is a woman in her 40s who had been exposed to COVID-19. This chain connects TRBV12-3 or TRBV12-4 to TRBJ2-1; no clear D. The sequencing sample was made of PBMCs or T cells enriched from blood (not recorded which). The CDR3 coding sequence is TGTGCCAGCAGTCCTAGCAATGAGCAGTTCTTC. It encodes CASSPSNEQFF.